This T cell receptor (beta chain) was retrieved from a study of post-analysis software for immune sequencing data. General observations from the study: Patients had higher frequencies than controls of about 5 TRBV segments, including TRBV5-6, TRBV5-1 and TRBV20-1.

The CDR3 loop spans 12 amino acids. Germline CDR1 DFQATT, CDR2 SNEGSKA (reference sequence). As to this clonotype: What it binds is not known.

Unique molecular identifiers had been added to the TCR beta cDNA libraries. TCRdb analysed the PCR reads with MiXCR anew, one entry per CDR3 protein. The sample contains about 570,000 distinct CDR3 sequences, roughly 34% of which appear only once. The rearrangement joins TRBV20-1 to TRBJ2-4; maybe TRBD1 (5 bases). TRBJ2-7 matches the DNA end more closely, so the J call is doubtful. The material sequenced was blood. The source of this sequence is a girl aged 2 to 17 with multiple sclerosis. The CDR3 loop is CSARSGNYEQYF. Here the CDR3 DNA reads TGCAGTGCTAGATCAGGGAACTACGAGCAGTACTTC.